Shown below are 3 T cell receptor beta chains from a single sample sequenced in a study of blood T cell repertoires in COVID-19. Profiling relied on immunoSEQ multiplex PCR, and the TCRdb table lists in-frame clones only, not all of them. Of about 210,000 clones in the sample, approximately 86% are singletons; the top ten hold around a tenth. The source material was PBMCs or T cells enriched from blood (not recorded which). All receptors come from a man younger than 35 with acute COVID-19.

The chain is built from TRBV20-1 and TRBJ2-7; the D gene is possibly TRBD2 (5 bases). This CDR3 contains 13 residues. Trimming left V 3 bases short and J 4 bases short, with 13 bases between. Germline assignment: CDR1 DFQATT and CDR2 SNEGSKA (reference sequence). CDR3 coding DNA: TGCAGTGCTAGTGAGGGCAGACGTTACGAGCAGTACTTC. Its translation: CSASEGRRYEQYF.

The chain recombines TRBV25-1 with TRBJ1-4, with 8 bases lining up with TRBD1. This CDR3 contains 13 residues. CDR1 MGHDK and CDR2 SYGVNS come from the germline V gene. The V segment lost 6 bases and the J segment 8 bases; nucleotides outside the gene matches: 5. This CDR3 is CASRPRGLEKLFF. The CDR3 DNA reads as TGTGCCAGCAGACCCAGGGGGCTGGAAAAACTGTTTTTT.

The CDR3, as DNA: TGTGCCAGCACCCCGGGGGGTGACAGAACCCAAGAGACCCAGTACTTC. Translating gives CASTPGGDRTQETQYF. V and J are TRBV5-5 and TRBJ2-5; 7 bases line up with TRBD2. The V segment lost 6 bases and the J segment 1 base; nucleotides outside the gene matches: 12. Germline V CDR1 and CDR2: SGHKS, YYEKEE (reference sequence). The CDR3 consists of 16 residues. The whole variable domain, filled in from reference TRBV5-5 and TRBJ2-5, reads DAGVTQSPTHLIKTRGQQVTLRCSPISGHKSVSWYQQVLGQGPQFIFQYYEKEERGRGNFPDRFSARQFPNYSSELNVNALLLGDSALYLCASTPGGDRTQETQYFGPGTRLLVL.